The TCR beta chain described here comes from a study of cytomegalovirus exposure and HLA in healthy donors. Study in general: Genotyping showed roughly 77% of roughly 390 donors falling in the Caucasian-associated ancestry cluster. Regarding the study as a whole: Rarity held for most TCR sequences, but there were some public TCRs that occurred in many donors. The productive fraction for most TCR beta V segments was about 87% or about 30% in an earlier analysis. Among the sequence variants, a highly shared cluster was likely an artifact of sequencing.

As to this clone: Its matching antigen is unknown.

The primer mix had 60 Vbeta and 13 Jbeta primers. TCRdb's copy holds only in-frame clones and misses some; the assay was immunoSEQ multiplex PCR. The sample has 110,000 to 150,000 clones, roughly 76% seen once; the top ten hold about 1.3%. This CDR3 contains 15 residues. Germline V gives CDR1 MNHNS, CDR2 SASEGT. V dropped 3 bases and J dropped 3; count of bases not matched to a gene: 2. Sequences were obtained from PBMCs. The V gene is TRBV6-1, the J gene TRBJ1-3; 10 bases are shared with TRBD1. The clonotype originates from a female donor in good health and CMV-seronegative. The CDR3 is CASSDGTGDGNTIYF. CDR3 nucleotides: TGTGCCAGCAGTGATGGGACAGGGGATGGAAACACCATATATTTT.